One and the same sample provided the 30 T cell receptor beta chains below, sequenced in a study of CD8+CD57+ T cells in acquired aplastic anemia. TCR beta VDJ and CDR3 profiling used genomic DNA as template. TCRdb re-called the reads through MiXCR, storing one row per CDR3 protein. The table lists about 130,000 distinct CDR3 sequences, 48% of them singletons. Sequencing input: sorted CD4+, CD8+, or CD8+CD57+ T cells (not recorded which) from PBMCs. The receptor source for this set is a human donor in good health, serving as a control.

This clonotype was seen repeatedly, ten times or more. The V gene is TRBV6-5, the J gene TRBJ2-7; D ambiguous. Germline V gene data show CDR1 as MNHEY and CDR2 as SVGAGI. The CDR3 has 14 residues. Trimming removed 0 bases at V and 2 bases at J, with 8 bases between. The CDR3 nucleotides read TGTGCCAGCAGTTACTCGAATCTTGCCTACGAGCAGTACTTC. This codes for CASSYSNLAYEQYF.

J is TRBJ2-2 and V is TRBV6-5; 9 bases line up with TRBD1. The CDR3 is made up of 16 amino acids. Germline V gene lookup returns CDR1 MNHEY and CDR2 SVGAGI. V was pared by 2 bases and J by 5 bases, with 6 bases of the junction left unmatched. For the CDR3, the DNA is TGTGCCAGCAGTTACGGGGACAGGGAATTGACCGGGGAGCTGTTTTTT. Translated: CASSYGDRELTGELFF.

This chain uses TRBV7-4 with TRBJ1-1, with D perhaps TRBD1 (6 bases). V was clipped by 1 base and J by 4 bases, with 7 bases between them. Looked up from germline, CDR1 is SGHVT and CDR2 is SQSDAQ. The CDR3 consists of 13 residues. In nucleotides, the CDR3 is TGTGCCAGCAGCTTAGACAGGGCCACTGAAGCTTTCTTT. Translated, it gives CASSLDRATEAFF. Based on the CDR3 plus reference TRBV7-4 and TRBJ1-1, the full variable domain is GAGVSQSPRYKVAKRGRDVALRCDSISGHVTLYWYRQTLGQGSEVLTYSQSDAQRDKSGRPSGRFSAERPERSVSTLKIQRTEQGDSAVYLCASSLDRATEAFFGQGTRLTVV.

The V gene is TRBV19, the J gene TRBJ2-7; 8 bases line up with TRBD1. This CDR3 contains 14 residues. Germline lookup yields CDR1 LNHDA and CDR2 SQIVND (reference sequence). Trimming cost V 7 bases and J 3 bases; bases outside gene matches: 8. The CDR3 DNA follows: TGTGCCAGTAAGACCGGGACAGGATTCTACGAGCAGTACTTC. Translation: CASKTGTGFYEQYF.

This clonotype has a count of ten or more. The chain links TRBV7-9 to TRBJ1-5, with D possibly TRBD1 on 5 matching bases. Looked up from germline, CDR1 is SEHNR and CDR2 is FQNEAQ (reference sequence). V was shortened by 2 bases and J by 2 bases, with 7 bases between the two germline ends. CDR3 length: 14 amino acids. This CDR3 reads CASSLSQGNQPQHF. For the CDR3, the DNA is TGTGCCAGCAGCTTATCACAGGGCAATCAGCCCCAGCATTTT.

The chain employs TRBV2 and TRBJ2-3, with 8 bases fitting TRBD2. J was trimmed by 3 bases and V by 5 bases; bases with no gene match: 7. CDR1 and CDR2 from the germline V gene are SNHLY and FYNNEI. This CDR3 region has 15 residues. DNA of the CDR3: TGTGCCAGCAGTCCGACTAGCGAGGTTACAGATACGCAGTATTTT. Protein: CASSPTSEVTDTQYF.

The CDR3 is CASSPRGGRVEQYF. In nucleotides, the CDR3 is TGTGCCAGCAGTCCCCGCGGCGGGAGGGTCGAGCAGTACTTC. The gene calls are TRBV2 and TRBJ2-7; 9 bases match TRBD2. There are 14 residues in the CDR3. V was pared by 5 bases and J by 6 bases, with 8 bases of the junction left unmatched. The germline CDR1 and CDR2 sequences are SNHLY and FYNNEI.

The CDR3 DNA reads TGTGCCAGTAGTATCGCGGGGGCAGATACGCAGTATTTT. It yields the protein CASSIAGADTQYF. V gene TRBV19 combines with J gene TRBJ2-3; TRBD2 aligns across 7 bases. Germline V gene data show CDR1 as LNHDA and CDR2 as SQIVND (reference sequence). The V gene end was trimmed by 3 bases and the J gene end by 4 bases; junction bases not matched to a gene: 1. This CDR3 is built from 13 residues.

The rearrangement joins TRBV25-1 to TRBJ1-6; TRBD1 agrees at 9 bases. Germline CDR1 reads MGHDK; CDR2 reads SYGVNS. The CDR3 spans 14 residues. V gave up 3 bases and J gave up 10 bases; unmatched junction bases: 4. In DNA, the CDR3 is TGTGCCAGCAGTGAGGGGACAGGGCGATCACCCCTCCACTTT. Translation: CASSEGTGRSPLHF.

The rearrangement uses TRBV2 and TRBJ1-1; D is uncertain. The CDR3 is made up of 11 amino acids. CDR1 is SNHLY and CDR2 is FYNNEI in the germline V gene. V dropped 8 bases and J dropped 0 bases, with 4 bases sitting between them. Here the CDR3 reads CASYMNTEAFF. The CDR3 bases are TGTGCCAGCTACATGAACACTGAAGCTTTCTTT.

A few counts support this clonotype. The chain uses TRBV24-1 and TRBJ2-1; the match to TRBD2 covers 7 bases. This CDR3 is 13 amino acids long. The V and J ends lost 5 bases and 5 bases, in that order; junction bases with no gene match: 2. Germline CDR1 KGHDR, CDR2 SFDVKD. Written as DNA, the CDR3 is TGTGCCACCAGTGGTAGCGGGCACAATGAGCAGTTCTTC. Translation: CATSGSGHNEQFF.

The chain employs TRBV19 and TRBJ2-5; D remains unclear. Germline loops: CDR1 LNHDA, CDR2 SQIVND (reference sequence). The length of the CDR3 is 14 residues. The V gene lost 5 bases and the J gene lost 5 bases, with 15 bases spanning the gap. CDR3 in DNA: TGTGCCAGTAGTCCCTCGTCTGTGGGGGAGACCCAGTACTTC. Amino acid sequence: CASSPSSVGETQYF.

This clonotype appeared a single time. V and J are TRBV7-2 and TRBJ2-5; D not resolved. CDR3 length equals 14 residues. CDR1 SGHTA and CDR2 FQGNSA come from the germline V gene. V shed 4 bases and J shed 1 base, with 10 bases lying between them. CDR3 loop: CASSSRWVQETQYF. Written as DNA, the CDR3 is TGTGCCAGCAGCTCCCGCTGGGTCCAAGAGACCCAGTACTTC.

As to this clonotype: Germline and junction disagree at one end, which may indicate a read error. The CDR3 sequence is CATSVTGDGTGTQYF. CDR3 DNA: TGTGCCACCAGTGTAACAGGGGATGGCACAGGTACGCAGTATTTT. The chain carries TRBV24-1 and TRBJ2-3, with TRBD1 matching 7 bases. This CDR3 is built from 15 residues. CDR1 is KGHDR and CDR2 is SFDVKD in the germline V gene.

Concerning this clonotype itself: A much more abundant neighbour one base away suggests this may be a read error. The chain uses TRBV6-2 or TRBV6-3 and TRBJ2-7, with D possibly matching TRBD1 (6 bases). This CDR3 is built from 12 residues. CDR1 and CDR2 from the germline V gene are MNHEY and SVGEGT. CDR3 nucleotide sequence: TGTGCCTGCAGTTCAGGGGTTGGCGAGCAGTACTTC. Its translation is CACSSGVGEQYF.

This clonotype has ten or more counts. The chain joins TRBV15 to TRBJ2-7; D is unclear. CDR1 is LNHNV and CDR2 is YYDKDF in the germline V gene (reference sequence). Between the trimmed V and J ends, which lost 0 bases and 2 bases, there was a span of 14 bases. The CDR3 contains 16 residues. The CDR3 nucleotides read TGTGCCACCAGCAGAGATTCATGGACGGAAACCTACGAGCAGTACTTC. Encoded protein: CATSRDSWTETYEQYF.

The V call is TRBV4-2, the J call TRBJ2-1; D perhaps matches TRBD2 (5 bases). V lost 7 bases to trimming and J lost 7 bases, with 20 bases between them. The CDR3 extends over 15 amino acids. The germline V gene encodes CDR1 LGHNA and CDR2 YNFKEQ. As DNA, the CDR3 is TGTGCCAGCACCCAGCGCGGAGGTGGGGTTAATGAGCAGTTCTTC. Encoded protein: CASTQRGGGVNEQFF.

The rearrangement joins TRBV19 to TRBJ1-2; maybe TRBD1 (5 bases). There are 13 residues in the CDR3. Deletions cut 7 bases from V and 0 bases from J, with 9 bases between. Germline V CDR1 and CDR2: LNHDA, SQIVND (reference sequence). This CDR3 is CASNPTANYGYTF. The CDR3 DNA reads TGTGCCAGTAACCCGACAGCTAACTATGGCTACACCTTC.

The V call is TRBV5-4, the J call TRBJ2-7; D not certain. The germline V gene encodes CDR1 SGHNT and CDR2 YYREEE (reference sequence). Trimming stripped 3 bases from V and 3 bases from J, with 13 bases between. The CDR3 covers 14 residues. The CDR3 bases are TGTGCCAGCAGCTCCCCCAAGGAAAGCTACGAGCAGTACTTC. Amino acid sequence: CASSSPKESYEQYF.

CDR3 loop: CASSEWHYSYEQYF. The CDR3 nucleotides are TGTGCCAGCAGTGAATGGCACTACTCCTACGAGCAGTACTTC. The gene calls are TRBV2 and TRBJ2-7; D gene unclear. The CDR3 length is 14 residues. V was clipped by 2 bases and J by 0 bases, with 8 bases between them. Germline V CDR1 and CDR2: SNHLY, FYNNEI.

This clonotype was counted many times. The chain joins TRBV4-2 to TRBJ1-6; maybe TRBD1 (5 bases). The germline V gene encodes CDR1 LGHNA and CDR2 YNFKEQ. The CDR3 is 16 residues long. V lost 2 bases and J lost 4, with 12 bases in between. The CDR3 coding sequence is TGTGCCAGCAGCCAACAGACAGCTATATATAATTCACCCCTCCACTTT. It yields the protein CASSQQTAIYNSPLHF.

This clonotype was seen repeatedly, ten times or more. CDR3 in DNA: TGTGCCAGCAGCCAAGCGGTCAGGGAAGAGACCCAGTACTTC. Translation gives CASSQAVREETQYF. The chain employs TRBV3-1 and TRBJ2-5; a possible D gene is TRBD1 (5 bases). The V end was cut by 1 base, the J end by 3 bases, with 9 bases between. Germline V CDR1 and CDR2: LGHDT, YNNKEL (reference sequence). The CDR3 has 14 amino acids.

With regard to this clonotype: With a much larger clone just one base away, this may be a read error. The J gene is TRBJ2-7, the V gene TRBV11-2; possible D gene TRBD2, 6 bases. The CDR3 contains 17 residues. Germline lookup yields CDR1 SGHAT and CDR2 FQNNGV. The CDR3 loop is CASSLGVAAIQTYKQYF. The CDR3 DNA is TGTGCCAGCAGCTTAGGGGTAGCGGCCATCCAGACCTACAAGCAGTACTTC.

The chain recombines TRBV19 with TRBJ2-6; 10 nucleotides align to TRBD1. Germline V lookup: CDR1 LNHDA, CDR2 SQIVND (reference sequence). This CDR3 is 17 amino acids long. The V segment lost 4 bases and the J segment 2 bases; nucleotides outside the gene matches: 5. The CDR3 reads CASSTTGGRAGANVLTF. The CDR3 DNA is TGTGCCAGTAGTACGACAGGGGGCCGGGCTGGGGCCAACGTCCTGACTTTC.

This clonotype is medium-sized (0.01 to 0.1%). The V call is TRBV2, the J call TRBJ2-3; D is tentatively TRBD1 or TRBD2 (5 bases each). CDR1 and CDR2 from the germline V gene are SNHLY and FYNNEI. The CDR3 sequence is 13 residues long. Between the trimmed V and J ends, which lost 8 bases and 1 base, there was a span of 10 bases. CDR3 protein: CASGDGGTDTQYF. The CDR3, as DNA: TGTGCCAGCGGGGACGGGGGCACAGATACGCAGTATTTT.

The J gene is TRBJ1-2, the V gene TRBV25-1; 7 nucleotides agree with TRBD1. The CDR3 extends over 17 amino acids. The germline CDR1 and CDR2 sequences are MGHDK and SYGVNS. The J segment lost 3 bases and the V segment lost 6 bases, leaving 16 bases of the junction unmatched. The CDR3 bases are TGTGCCAGCAGCTTGAACAGGGGCCTTCCCCGGCACTATGGCTACACCTTC. Its protein product is CASSLNRGLPRHYGYTF.

The chain has TRBV27 and TRBJ1-5; D gene ambiguous. The CDR3 has 13 residues. Germline V gene lookup returns CDR1 MNHEY and CDR2 SMNVEV (reference sequence). V was cut by 2 bases and J by 2 bases, with 4 bases left in between. CDR3 DNA sequence: TGTGCCAGCAGTTTAGCAGGCAATCAGCCCCAGCATTTT. This gives the protein CASSLAGNQPQHF.

The chain employs TRBV7-2 and TRBJ2-7, with a possible D match to TRBD1 (5 bases). The CDR3 runs 15 residues. Per the germline V gene, CDR1 is SGHTA and CDR2 is FQGNSA. V lost 2 bases and J 4 bases, leaving 15 bases between the germline ends. The CDR3 sequence is CASSLFASGNYEQYF. The CDR3 DNA follows: TGTGCCAGCAGCTTATTTGCTTCAGGGAATTACGAGCAGTACTTC.

This clonotype was observed a handful of times. One junction end disagrees with the germline gene, perhaps due to a read error. This chain joins TRBV6-5 and TRBJ2-7, with 9 bases matching TRBD2. This CDR3 has 16 residues. The germline gives CDR1 MNHEY, CDR2 SVGAGI. This CDR3 reads CACSSAGGTNSYEQYF. The CDR3 nucleotides are TGTGCCTGCAGTTCGGCGGGGGGGACAAACTCCTACGAGCAGTACTTC.

This clonotype was counted many times. The rearrangement uses TRBV5-6 and TRBJ1-1; D remains ambiguous. This CDR3 comprises 14 residues. V lost 4 bases, J lost 1 base, and 11 bases lay in between. Germline CDR1 is SGHDT and CDR2 is YYEEEE. The CDR3 reads CASSVPRANTEAFF. The DNA of the CDR3 is TGTGCCAGCAGCGTTCCCAGAGCGAACACTGAAGCTTTCTTT.